This record concerns one TCR beta chain sequence. Its specificity is not known. This entry is derived from a study of cytomegalovirus exposure and HLA in healthy donors. The PCR ran on 60 Vbeta and 13 Jbeta primers. Libraries were prepared by immunoSEQ multiplex PCR; TCRdb keeps only in-frame clonotypes and omits some of them. The sample holds 180,000 or so clones, about 75% seen once. Findings of the study overall: Over 150 TCR beta chains were listed as cytomegalovirus-associated. Sequencing likely produced, as an artifact, a cluster of highly shared sequence variants.

Sequencing used PBMCs. The receptor's source is a woman in her thirties or forties in good health and CMV-seropositive.

The CDR3 reads CASSLSPVTDTQYF. The CDR3 DNA sequence: TGTGCCAGCAGTTTATCTCCAGTAACAGATACGCAGTATTTT. The chain combines TRBV27 with TRBJ2-3, with D unclear. Germline assignment: CDR1 MNHEY and CDR2 SMNVEV (reference sequence). Trimming shortened V by 0 bases and J by 3 bases, and 7 bases separated the two germline ends. This CDR3 region has 14 residues.